A selection of T cell receptor beta chains follows, all from one sample in a study of T cell changes during pregnancy in multiple sclerosis. TCRdb's table, derived via immunoSEQ multiplex PCR, lists solely in-frame clones and lacks some. The sample includes about 110,000 clones, about 90% seen only once; the top ten take 1.6%. This material consisted of peripheral blood, taken before pregnancy. These receptors were collected from a female donor with multiple sclerosis, enrolled in a pregnancy study. Each CDR3 is given with its conserved first and last residue. D genes are given only for firm matches. Rows may omit the clone size; those that give it use once, few, many or a size class.

size	D	length	J	V	DNA	CDR3
few	-	13	TRBJ1-2	TRBV11-3	TGTGCCAGCAGCTTAGGTGGGCTTTATGGCTACACCTTC	CASSLGGLYGYTF
-	-	15	TRBJ1-1	TRBV5-1	TGCGCCAGCAGCTTGGCCGGAGGGGCGAACACTGAAGCTTTCTTT	CASSLAGGANTEAFF
-	TRBD1	15	TRBJ1-1	TRBV5-4	TGTGCCAGCAGCTTGGTAGGCAGGGGGCTCGCTGAAGCTTTCTTT	CASSLVGRGLAEAFF
-	-	15	TRBJ1-5	TRBV4-1	TGCGCCAGCAGCCAAGATCTTTACGGGAATCAGCCCCAGCATTTT	CASSQDLYGNQPQHF
-	-	13	TRBJ2-5	TRBV2	TGTGCCAGCAGTGGTCCCGGGGATGAGACCCAGTACTTC	CASSGPGDETQYF
-	TRBD1	15	TRBJ2-2	TRBV25-1	TGTGCCAGCATAGGACAGGGGCTCGGCACCGGGGAGCTGTTTTTT	CASIGQGLGTGELFF
-	-	14	TRBJ1-2	TRBV10-3	TGTGCCATCAGTGTACCAGGGGATGACTATGGCTACACCTTC	CAISVPGDDYGYTF
once	-	15	TRBJ1-4	TRBV15	TGTGCCACCAGAGGACGGACATCAACTAATGAAAAACTGTTTTTT	CATRGRTSTNEKLFF
-	TRBD2	16	TRBJ2-2	TRBV4-2	TGTGCCAGCAGCCCTGCGGGCGGGGGGAACACCGGGGAGCTGTTTTTT	CASSPAGGGNTGELFF
-	-	15	TRBJ1-4	TRBV11-2	TGTGCCAGCAGCCGGGAAATGGGAGTAAATGAAAAACTGTTTTTT	CASSREMGVNEKLFF
-	TRBD1	15	TRBJ1-1	TRBV18	TGTGCCAGCTCACCACCCGGGACAGGGTTCGCTGAAGCTTTCTTT	CASSPPGTGFAEAFF
-	-	15	TRBJ1-5	TRBV19	TGTGCCAGTAGTGGACAGATCTATAGCAATCAGCCCCAGCATTTT	CASSGQIYSNQPQHF
-	TRBD2	20	TRBJ2-3	TRBV9	TGTGCCAGCAGCGCACCCTTATCGAGCGGGGGGGCGTGGATCACAGATACGCAGTATTTT	CASSAPLSSGGAWITDTQYF
-	TRBD2	15	TRBJ2-3	TRBV4-1	TGCGCCAGCAGCCAAAGCGGGAGGGCCGCAGATACGCAGTATTTT	CASSQSGRAADTQYF
once	-	14	TRBJ2-1	TRBV9	TGTGCCAGCAGCGTAGGCAGTCAACCAGGTGAGCAGTTCTTC	CASSVGSQPGEQFF
-	-	17	TRBJ1-5	TRBV4-3	TGCGCCAGCAGCCGCGATGGGGGCCTCAGCGGCAATCAGCCCCAGCATTTT	CASSRDGGLSGNQPQHF
-	-	15	TRBJ2-7	TRBV5-4	TGTGCCAGCAGCTTGGTTCCCACCCTGAGTACCGAGCAGTACTTC	CASSLVPTLSTEQYF
-	-	18	TRBJ2-1	TRBV18	TGTGCCAGCTCACTCCTCACCCGGACTCCCACTACGAACAATGAGCAGTTCTTC	CASSLLTRTPTTNNEQFF
-	TRBD2	15	TRBJ2-1	TRBV28	TGTGCCAGCAGTAGGGGGACTAGCGGGACCAATGAGCAGTTCTTC	CASSRGTSGTNEQFF
-	-	14	TRBJ2-5	TRBV6-6	TGTGCCAGCAGTTACTCGGACAAAAGCGAGACCCAGTACTTC	CASSYSDKSETQYF
-	-	16	TRBJ2-3	TRBV7-8	TGTGCCAGCAGCTTAGTCGTGGCAGGTTTGTCAGATACGCAGTATTTT	CASSLVVAGLSDTQYF
-	-	15	TRBJ1-1	TRBV4-1	TGCGCCAGCAGCCAAGATATCGGGATAAAAAATGAAGCTTTCTTT	CASSQDIGIKNEAFF
-	-	17	TRBJ2-4	TRBV19	TGTGCCAGTAGTATAGGAGGACTCACACTAGCCAAAAACATTCAGTACTTC	CASSIGGLTLAKNIQYF
-	-	13	TRBJ1-2	TRBV27	TGTGCCTCTTTGGGGCAGGACGTTGATGGCTACACCTTC	CASLGQDVDGYTF
-	TRBD2	14	TRBJ2-5	TRBV5-1	TGCGCCAGCAGCGGGACTAGCGGTGAAGAGACCCAGTACTTC	CASSGTSGEETQYF
-	-	13	TRBJ2-5	TRBV14	TGTGCCAGCAGCCAACTAGCTCAAGAGACCCAGTACTTC	CASSQLAQETQYF
-	-	12	TRBJ1-3	TRBV10-3	TGTGCCATCATGACGGGGGGGGACACCATATATTTT	CAIMTGGDTIYF
-	TRBD1	14	TRBJ2-3	TRBV9	TGTGCCAGCAGCAACGGACAGGGGTTTGGTACGCAGTATTTT	CASSNGQGFGTQYF
-	-	15	TRBJ2-7	TRBV6-6	TGTGCCAGCAGTTACGTAGCCGGGTTCTTCTACGAGCAGTACTTC	CASSYVAGFFYEQYF
-	-	14	TRBJ2-5	TRBV4-2	TGTGCCAGCAGCGCGCCGGGAGTCCAAGAGACCCAGTACTTC	CASSAPGVQETQYF
-	-	14	TRBJ1-4	TRBV30	TGTGCCGGCGGGGACTGGACGCTTAATGAAAAACTGTTTTTT	CAGGDWTLNEKLFF
-	-	16	TRBJ2-1	TRBV19	TGTGCCCTACCGTGTCTCGCGTCTAGCTCCTACAATGAGCAGTTCTTC	CALPCLASSSYNEQFF
-	TRBD1	17	TRBJ1-2	TRBV7-2	TGTGCCAGCAGCTTAGTCATTAGGGGGCCGTACCACTATGGCTACACCTTC	CASSLVIRGPYHYGYTF
-	-	18	TRBJ2-2	TRBV11-3	TGTGCCAGCGCAAAAACCCCCAGGGATGTCTGGGACACCGGGGAGCTGTTTTTT	CASAKTPRDVWDTGELFF